The 30 T cell receptor beta chains listed next were all sequenced from one sample in a study of cytomegalovirus exposure and HLA in healthy donors. Researchers ran the PCR with 60 Vbeta and 13 Jbeta primers. The assay was immunoSEQ multiplex PCR, and TCRdb's table has in-frame clones only and misses some. This repertoire includes 150,000 to 250,000 clones. Sequencing was done on a sample of PBMCs. These receptors all stem from a boy younger than 18 in good health and CMV-seronegative.

The J gene is TRBJ2-7, the V gene TRBV9; the D gene is possibly TRBD2 (5 bases). The CDR3 totals 14 residues. Trimming took off 3 bases at V and 4 bases at J, with 14 bases between the two ends. The germline CDR1 and CDR2 sequences are SGDLS and YYNGEE. The CDR3 bases are TGTGCCAGCAGCGGTTCTAGCTCGGAATACGAGCAGTACTTC. Its protein product is CASSGSSSEYEQYF.

The CDR3 sequence is CASSSFGGRGTEAFF. In nucleotides, the CDR3 is TGTGCCAGCAGCTCCTTCGGGGGGAGAGGCACTGAAGCTTTCTTT. V is TRBV5-6 and J is TRBJ1-1; D perhaps matches TRBD1 (5 bases). CDR3 size: 15 residues. V was clipped by 3 bases and J by 4 bases, with 16 bases between them. CDR1 and CDR2 (germline): SGHDT, YYEEEE.

V is TRBV10-3 and J is TRBJ2-3; possibly TRBD2 for D (5 bases). In germline, CDR1 is ENHRY, CDR2 SYGVKD. The CDR3 contains 12 residues. Trimming shortened V by 8 bases and J by 0 bases, and 6 bases separated the two germline ends. CDR3 coding DNA: TGTGCCATCGGGAGCAGCACAGATACGCAGTATTTT. This codes for CAIGSSTDTQYF.

This chain links TRBV7-8 with TRBJ2-7, with D perhaps TRBD1 (5 bases). V lost 8 bases, J lost 11 bases, and 16 bases lay in between. CDR1 and CDR2 from the germline V gene are SGHVS and FQNEAQ. The CDR3 runs 11 residues. CDR3 region: CASGPTSTEYF. The CDR3 DNA sequence: TGTGCCAGCGGACCGACTTCGACAGAGTACTTC.

The J gene is TRBJ1-1, the V gene TRBV2; D not certain. This CDR3 region has 14 residues. Per germline, CDR1 SNHLY and CDR2 FYNNEI. Between the trimmed V and J ends, which lost 8 bases and 3 bases, there was a span of 16 bases. CDR3 amino acids: CASGWRAGDTEAFF. CDR3 sequence (DNA): TGTGCCAGCGGATGGCGGGCTGGGGACACTGAAGCTTTCTTT.

The V call is TRBV7-9, the J call TRBJ1-6, with 8 bases identical to TRBD1. Germline CDR1 reads SEHNR; CDR2 reads FQNEAQ (reference sequence). This CDR3 spans 16 amino acids. V dropped 1 base and J dropped 7; count of bases not matched to a gene: 6. The CDR3 reads CASSLGDRGANSPLHF. As DNA, the CDR3 is TGTGCCAGCAGCTTAGGTGACAGGGGCGCCAATTCACCCCTCCACTTT.

The V gene is TRBV4-1, the J gene TRBJ2-1; 10 positions match TRBD2. V was clipped by 4 bases and J by 2 bases; unmatched bases: 8. Germline CDR1 reads MGHRA; CDR2 reads YSYEKL. There are 17 residues in the CDR3. The CDR3 loop reads CASSPSRTSGAYNEQFF. The DNA of the CDR3 is TGCGCCAGCAGCCCCAGCCGGACTAGCGGAGCCTACAATGAGCAGTTCTTC.

The J gene is TRBJ1-6, the V gene TRBV10-3; no clear D gene. CDR1 and CDR2 from the germline V gene are ENHRY and SYGVKD. The CDR3 extends over 15 amino acids. V was trimmed by 0 bases and J by 3 bases, leaving 6 bases between them. The DNA for the CDR3 is TGTGCCATCAGTGAGTCGTACAGCTATAATTCACCCCTCCACTTT. It codes for CAISESYSYNSPLHF.

This chain links TRBV9 with TRBJ1-2, with D unresolved. The CDR3 extends over 11 amino acids. Trimming shortened V by 0 bases and J by 6 bases, and 3 bases separated the two germline ends. Germline CDR1 SGDLS, CDR2 YYNGEE. This CDR3 reads CASSVANGYTF. The CDR3 region has the DNA TGTGCCAGCAGCGTAGCTAATGGCTACACCTTC.

CDR3 in amino acids: CASSWGAGESSYNEQFF. DNA of the CDR3: TGTGCCAGCAGCTGGGGGGCGGGGGAAAGCTCCTACAATGAGCAGTTCTTC. The genes are TRBV5-6 and TRBJ2-1; perhaps TRBD2 as D (7 bases). The CDR3 totals 17 residues. From germline, CDR1 is SGHDT and CDR2 YYEEEE. V gave up 3 bases and J gave up 0 bases, with 16 bases separating them.

The chain has TRBV29-1 and TRBJ2-2, with 8 bases that match TRBD2. The J segment lost 0 bases and the V segment lost 7 bases, leaving 7 bases of the junction unmatched. The CDR3 has 15 amino acids. The V gene's germline CDR1 is SQVTM and CDR2 ANQGSEA. CDR3 protein: CSALQRETNTGELFF. The CDR3 nucleotides read TGCAGCGCCCTACAGCGGGAGACGAACACCGGGGAGCTGTTTTTT.

The V and J genes are TRBV6-5 and TRBJ1-1; 10 nucleotides line up with TRBD1. Germline trimming cut 4 bases from V and 4 bases from J; bases unmatched to any gene: 9. This CDR3 spans 16 amino acids. Germline loops: CDR1 MNHEY, CDR2 SVGAGI. CDR3 in amino acids: CASSSGTGALGTEAFF. CDR3 sequence (DNA): TGTGCCAGCAGTTCCGGGACAGGGGCATTGGGCACTGAAGCTTTCTTT.

This chain joins TRBV15 and TRBJ1-2, with D possibly matching TRBD1 (5 bases). V lost 1 base to trimming and J lost 5 bases, with 20 bases between them. The CDR3 runs 17 residues. Germline assignment: CDR1 LNHNV and CDR2 YYDKDF (reference sequence). The CDR3 DNA is TGTGCCACCAGCAGAGGTATAGTAGGTGCGACAGATTATGGCTACACCTTC. Translating it yields CATSRGIVGATDYGYTF.

The rearrangement links TRBV2 to TRBJ2-4; D is possibly TRBD2 (6 bases). The germline V gene encodes CDR1 SNHLY and CDR2 FYNNEI. The V end lost 6 bases, the J end lost 5 bases, and 20 bases lay between the germline ends. This CDR3 is built from 16 residues. The CDR3: CASSRIRAGFENIQYF. Written as DNA, the CDR3 is TGTGCCAGCAGCCGAATCCGGGCGGGGTTCGAAAACATTCAGTACTTC.

This chain uses TRBV4-1 with TRBJ1-2, with a weak D call TRBD1 (6 bases). This CDR3 contains 15 residues. Germline CDR1 MGHRA, CDR2 YSYEKL. V lost 4 bases, J lost 6 bases, and 18 bases lay in between. The chain's CDR3 is CASSPDSQPWDGYTF. The CDR3 coding sequence is TGCGCCAGCAGCCCGGACAGCCAGCCCTGGGATGGCTACACCTTC.

The V call is TRBV19, the J call TRBJ1-5; 7 bases line up with TRBD1. Germline loops: CDR1 LNHDA, CDR2 SQIVND (reference sequence). J gave up 2 bases and V 6 bases, and 10 bases lay outside the gene matches. The CDR3 length is 16 residues. The CDR3 nucleotides read TGTGCCAGTAGGAGTCCCTCAGGGGGACGCAATCAGCCCCAGCATTTT. Translation: CASRSPSGGRNQPQHF.

V is TRBV7-9 and J is TRBJ2-7; no clear D gene. The germline V gene has CDR1 SEHNR and CDR2 FQNEAQ (reference sequence). Trimming cost V 0 bases and J 6 bases, with 6 bases left between them. CDR3 length equals 12 residues. This CDR3 is CASSLASLEQYF. The CDR3 DNA follows: TGTGCCAGCAGCTTAGCCTCCCTCGAGCAGTACTTC. The entire variable domain, with the rest obtained from reference TRBV7-9 and TRBJ2-7, is as follows: DTGVSQNPRHKITKRGQNVTFRCDPISEHNRLYWYRQTLGQGPEFLTYFQNEAQLEKSRLLSDRFSAERPKGSFSTLEIQRTEQGDSAMYLCASSLASLEQYFGPGTRLTVT.

As regards this clone: Other DNA sequences in this sample translate to the same CDR3. The chain joins TRBV9 to TRBJ1-1; no reliable D call. The V end lost 4 bases, the J end lost 1 base, and 8 bases lay between the germline ends. CDR1 and CDR2 (germline): SGDLS, YYNGEE. The CDR3 covers 13 residues. This CDR3 is CASSSTENTEAFF. The CDR3 DNA reads TGTGCCAGCAGCTCAACAGAGAACACTGAAGCTTTCTTT.

This rearrangement joins TRBV27 to TRBJ2-1; D is perhaps TRBD1 (6 bases). Trimming shortened V by 3 bases and J by 3 bases, and 6 bases separated the two germline ends. Germline assignment: CDR1 MNHEY and CDR2 SMNVEV (reference sequence). This CDR3 spans 13 amino acids. CDR3 amino acids: CASSLDSYNEQFF. CDR3 coding DNA: TGTGCCAGCAGTTTGGACAGCTACAATGAGCAGTTCTTC.

This chain uses TRBV6-1 with TRBJ2-5, with 9 nucleotides matching TRBD1. The closer fit of TRBJ2-7 to the DNA end suggests the J call may be wrong. This CDR3 has 16 residues. Per the germline V gene, CDR1 is MNHNS and CDR2 is SASEGT. The CDR3 spells CASRERSRDRAYEQYF. The CDR3 DNA is TGTGCCAGCAGAGAACGATCACGGGACAGGGCCTACGAGCAGTACTTC.

The CDR3 DNA sequence: TGTGCCAGCAGTACTACCGGGACAGGGAGGACCGGGGAGCTGTTTTTT. Protein: CASSTTGTGRTGELFF. The rearrangement joins TRBV28 to TRBJ2-2, with 9 bases that match TRBD1. The V segment lost 5 bases and the J segment 5 bases; nucleotides outside the gene matches: 9. The CDR3 runs to 16 residues. Germline V gene lookup returns CDR1 MDHEN and CDR2 SYDVKM.

The gene calls are TRBV2 and TRBJ1-4; D uncertain. This CDR3 has 16 residues. V shed 3 bases and J shed 7 bases, with 18 bases lying between them. CDR1 and CDR2 (germline): SNHLY, FYNNEI. The DNA of the CDR3 is TGTGCCAGCAGTGAGATACGGGTGGGAGGGAGTGAAAAACTGTTTTTT. It specifies CASSEIRVGGSEKLFF.

The gene calls are TRBV7-9 and TRBJ1-2; D remains unclear. The V end lost 1 base, the J end lost 4 bases, and 13 bases lay between the germline ends. In germline, CDR1 is SEHNR, CDR2 FQNEAQ (reference sequence). This CDR3 has 15 residues. The CDR3 DNA follows: TGTGCCAGCAGCTTAGATGGGATTGGGAGCTATGGCTACACCTTC. Protein: CASSLDGIGSYGYTF. Variable domain in full (rest from reference TRBV7-9 and TRBJ1-2): DTGVSQNPRHKITKRGQNVTFRCDPISEHNRLYWYRQTLGQGPEFLTYFQNEAQLEKSRLLSDRFSAERPKGSFSTLEIQRTEQGDSAMYLCASSLDGIGSYGYTFGSGTRLTVV.

This chain joins TRBV11-2 and TRBJ1-1; weak D call: TRBD1 (6 bases). This CDR3 contains 12 residues. The V and J ends lost 5 bases and 10 bases respectively, with 14 bases between them. CDR1 is SGHAT, CDR2 FQNNGV, per germline. The CDR3 loop is CASSGGQGPAFF. The CDR3, as DNA: TGTGCCAGCAGCGGGGGCCAGGGGCCAGCTTTCTTT.

The rearrangement uses TRBV10-3 and TRBJ1-5; D is unresolved. Germline V gene data show CDR1 as ENHRY and CDR2 as SYGVKD. The CDR3 consists of 16 residues. The V end lost 1 base, the J end lost 6 bases, and 16 bases lay between the germline ends. The CDR3 sequence: CAISELRGGLGQPQHF. CDR3 nucleotide sequence: TGTGCCATCAGTGAGTTACGGGGAGGGCTCGGTCAGCCCCAGCATTTT.

The chain couples TRBV19 to TRBJ1-2, with TRBD1 as a possible D gene (6 bases). Per the germline V gene, CDR1 is LNHDA and CDR2 is SQIVND (reference sequence). Trimming cost V 3 bases and J 8 bases, with 10 bases left between them. This CDR3 is built from 12 residues. The CDR3 sequence: CASSITGPGYTF. Here the CDR3 DNA reads TGTGCCAGTAGTATTACAGGGCCCGGCTACACCTTC.

The chain is built from TRBV29-1 and TRBJ1-2, with 7 bases identical to TRBD1. This CDR3 contains 13 residues. Germline trimming cut 3 bases from V and 4 bases from J; bases unmatched to any gene: 5. Looked up from germline, CDR1 is SQVTM and CDR2 is ANQGSEA. CDR3 protein: CSVESTGLYGYTF. The CDR3 DNA is TGCAGCGTTGAGTCGACAGGGCTCTATGGCTACACCTTC.

The rearrangement uses TRBV7-8 and TRBJ1-1; TRBD1 agrees at 9 bases. Germline CDR1 and CDR2: SGHVS and FQNEAQ. There are 18 residues in the CDR3. Germline trimming cut 5 bases from V and 0 bases from J; bases unmatched to any gene: 13. The CDR3 bases are TGTGCCAGCAGCCCTGACAGGGGGACAATCCTAATGAACACTGAAGCTTTCTTT. Residues: CASSPDRGTILMNTEAFF. Based on the CDR3 plus reference TRBV7-8 and TRBJ1-1, the full variable domain is GAGVSQSPRYKVAKRGQDVALRCDPISGHVSLFWYQQALGQGPEFLTYFQNEAQLDKSGLPSDRFFAERPEGSVSTLKIQRTQQEDSAVYLCASSPDRGTILMNTEAFFGQGTRLTVV.

The chain has TRBV19 and TRBJ2-5; 7 bases line up with TRBD1. The CDR3 has 14 residues. Germline CDR1 LNHDA, CDR2 SQIVND (reference sequence). V shed 6 bases and J 7 bases; nucleotides not matched to a gene: 11. CDR3 bases: TGTGCCAGTAGAGGGCCGGGACAGAGCGGGACCCAGTACTTC. This translates into CASRGPGQSGTQYF.

The chain combines TRBV7-8 with TRBJ1-1; D might be TRBD1 (5 bases). The CDR3 is 13 residues long. CDR1 is SGHVS and CDR2 is FQNEAQ in the germline V gene. V lost 5 bases to trimming and J lost 5 bases, with 12 bases between them. The CDR3 protein is CASSQTGGTEAFF. CDR3 sequence (DNA): TGTGCCAGCAGCCAGACGGGGGGAACTGAAGCTTTCTTT.